A selection of T cell receptor beta chains follows, all from one sample in a study of blood T cell repertoires in COVID-19. Clones were sequenced by immunoSEQ multiplex PCR, and TCRdb holds only the in-frame ones, with some missing. The repertoire holds more than 200,000 clones, with roughly 84% as singletons. The sequencing sample was made of PBMCs or T cells enriched from blood (not recorded which). All receptors derive from a man under 40 in a cohort exposed to, infected with or recovered from COVID-19 (not recorded which). Each CDR3 is given with its conserved first and last residue. The D gene is left open where the match is weak.

TRBV7-3	TRBD2	CASSPGLAGVYYNEQFF
TRBV3-1/TRBV3-2	.	CASSQETLGEQYF
TRBV13	TRBD2	CASSMTSGPSSYEQYF
TRBV18	TRBD2	CASSPRSSGNIYEQYF
TRBV9	.	CASSVEGVPSQPQHF
TRBV7-2	.	CASTPRLSLSGANVLTF
TRBV19	.	CASNNGNSNQPQHF
TRBV27	TRBD1	CASSAQGAGKTQYF
TRBV11-2	TRBD2	CASSLAGLPYEQYF
TRBV21-1	.	CASSRRITGTSQETQYF
TRBV6-5	TRBD1	CASSYSSGQNYEQYF
TRBV9	.	CASSETSGGNEQFF
TRBV4-1	TRBD2	CASSRPPELAGGPNEQFF
TRBV9	.	CASSVAHLEAPLRNTEAFF